This T cell receptor beta chain was obtained from a study of T cell responses to AZD1222 COVID-19 vaccine. V shed 0 bases and J shed 1 base, with 9 bases lying between them. Germline V gene data show CDR1 as SGHTA and CDR2 as FQGTGA. The CDR3 spans 15 residues. Only in-frame clones appear in the TCRdb table, and some are missing; sequencing was by immunoSEQ multiplex PCR. The sample lists 95,000 to 110,000 clones, roughly 90% occurring once. The chain has TRBV7-3 and TRBJ1-1; D is unresolved. The source of this sequence is an adult in good health. The sequencing used peripheral blood, collected on day 0 of AZD1222 vaccination. In DNA form, the CDR3 reads TGTGCCAGCAGCTTAACGCAACAAGGGAACACTGAAGCTTTCTTT. It translates to CASSLTQQGNTEAFF. Looking up the rest from reference TRBV7-3 and TRBJ1-1 gives the full variable domain: GAGVSQTPSNKVTEKGKYVELRCDPISGHTALYWYRQSLGQGPEFLIYFQGTGAADDSGLPNDRFFAVRPEGSVSTLKIQRTERGDSAVYLCASSLTQQGNTEAFFGQGTRLTVV.